This T cell receptor beta chain originates from a study of blood T cell repertoires in COVID-19. Enrolled through a virtual design, the participants were between roughly 18 and 90 years of age and came from about two dozen US areas. Germline assignment: CDR1 SEHNR and CDR2 FQNEAQ (reference sequence). Trimming took 3 bases from V and 6 from J; bases not matched to a gene: 1. The CDR3 covers 13 residues. Profiling relied on immunoSEQ multiplex PCR, and the TCRdb table lists in-frame clones only, not all of them. The table has roughly 400,000 clones, around nine tenths seen once. This sequence was found in a woman between 18 and 30 years old who had been exposed to COVID-19. The sequenced sample was PBMCs or T cells enriched from blood (not recorded which). This chain uses TRBV7-9 with TRBJ2-7, with 11 bases lining up with TRBD1. The CDR3 sequence is CASSLGTGGEQYF. Here the CDR3 DNA reads TGTGCCAGCAGCTTGGGGACAGGGGGCGAGCAGTACTTC.